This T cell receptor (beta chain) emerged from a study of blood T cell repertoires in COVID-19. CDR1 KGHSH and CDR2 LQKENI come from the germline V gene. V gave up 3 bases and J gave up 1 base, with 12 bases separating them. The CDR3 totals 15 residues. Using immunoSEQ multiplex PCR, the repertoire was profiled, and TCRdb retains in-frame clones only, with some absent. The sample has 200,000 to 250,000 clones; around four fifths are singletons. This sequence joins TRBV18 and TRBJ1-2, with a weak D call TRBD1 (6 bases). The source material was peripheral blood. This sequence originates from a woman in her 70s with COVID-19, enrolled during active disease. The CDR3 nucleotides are TGTGCCAGCTCACCGACCAGGGGAAATAACTATGGCTACACCTTC. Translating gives CASSPTRGNNYGYTF. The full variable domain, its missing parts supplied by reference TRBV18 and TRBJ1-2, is NAGVMQNPRHLVRRRGQEARLRCSPMKGHSHVYWYRQLPEEGLKFMVYLQKENIIDESGMPKERFSAEFPKEGPSILRIQQVVRGDSAAYFCASSPTRGNNYGYTFGSGTRLTVV.